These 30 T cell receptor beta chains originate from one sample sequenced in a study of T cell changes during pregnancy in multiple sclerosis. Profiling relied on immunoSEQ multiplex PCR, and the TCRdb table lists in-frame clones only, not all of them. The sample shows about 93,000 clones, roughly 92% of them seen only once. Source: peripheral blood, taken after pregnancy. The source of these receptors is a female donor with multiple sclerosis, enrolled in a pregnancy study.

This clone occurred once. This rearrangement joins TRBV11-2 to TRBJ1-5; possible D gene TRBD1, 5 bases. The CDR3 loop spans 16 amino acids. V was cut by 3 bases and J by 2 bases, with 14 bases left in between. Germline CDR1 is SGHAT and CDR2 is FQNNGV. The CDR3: CASSLGGRGGNQPQHF. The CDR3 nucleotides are TGTGCCAGCAGCTTGGGGGGTAGGGGCGGCAATCAGCCCCAGCATTTT.

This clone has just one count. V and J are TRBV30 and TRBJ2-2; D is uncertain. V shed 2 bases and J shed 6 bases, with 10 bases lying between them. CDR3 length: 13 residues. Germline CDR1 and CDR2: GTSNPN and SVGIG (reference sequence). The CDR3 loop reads CAWSPHLSGELFF. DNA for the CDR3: TGTGCCTGGAGTCCCCACTTGTCCGGGGAGCTGTTTTTT.

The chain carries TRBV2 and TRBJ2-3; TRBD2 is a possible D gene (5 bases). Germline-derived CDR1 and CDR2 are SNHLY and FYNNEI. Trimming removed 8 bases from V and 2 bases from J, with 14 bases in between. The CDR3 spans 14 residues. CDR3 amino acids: CASAAGLTTDTQYF. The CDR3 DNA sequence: TGTGCCAGCGCTGCCGGACTTACCACAGATACGCAGTATTTT.

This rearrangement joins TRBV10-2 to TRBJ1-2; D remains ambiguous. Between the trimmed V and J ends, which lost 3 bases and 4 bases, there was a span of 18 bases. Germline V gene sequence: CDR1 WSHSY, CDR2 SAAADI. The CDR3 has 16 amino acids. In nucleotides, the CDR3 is TGCGCCAGCAGTGATCGAGTAGACAAAGCTCGCTATGGCTACACCTTC. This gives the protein CASSDRVDKARYGYTF.

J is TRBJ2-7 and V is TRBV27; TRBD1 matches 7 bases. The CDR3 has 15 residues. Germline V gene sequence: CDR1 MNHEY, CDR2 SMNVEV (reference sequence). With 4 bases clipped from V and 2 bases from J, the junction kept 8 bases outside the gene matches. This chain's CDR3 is CASSSTGKYPYEQYF. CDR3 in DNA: TGTGCCAGCAGTTCGACAGGGAAGTATCCCTACGAGCAGTACTTC.

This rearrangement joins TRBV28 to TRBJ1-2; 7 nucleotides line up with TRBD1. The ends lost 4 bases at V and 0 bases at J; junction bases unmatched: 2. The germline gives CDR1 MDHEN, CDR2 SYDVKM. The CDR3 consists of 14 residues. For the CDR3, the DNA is TGTGCCAGCAGTTCCGGGACAGCTAACTATGGCTACACCTTC. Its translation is CASSSGTANYGYTF.

The CDR3 DNA sequence: TGTGCCAGCAGCTTAAACGGGAATGGTCTCACCGGGGAGCTGTTTTTT. Amino acids: CASSLNGNGLTGELFF. The chain carries TRBV7-9 and TRBJ2-2; maybe TRBD2 (5 bases). Germline CDR1 is SEHNR and CDR2 is FQNEAQ (reference sequence). The CDR3 is made up of 16 amino acids. Trimming took off 2 bases at V and 4 bases at J, with 14 bases between the two ends.

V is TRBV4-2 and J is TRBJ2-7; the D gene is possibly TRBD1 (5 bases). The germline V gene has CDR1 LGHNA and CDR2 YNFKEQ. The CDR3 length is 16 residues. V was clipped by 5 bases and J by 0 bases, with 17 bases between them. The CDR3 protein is CASSRDRGPGSYEQYF. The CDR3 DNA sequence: TGTGCCAGCAGCAGGGATAGGGGTCCGGGCTCCTACGAGCAGTACTTC.

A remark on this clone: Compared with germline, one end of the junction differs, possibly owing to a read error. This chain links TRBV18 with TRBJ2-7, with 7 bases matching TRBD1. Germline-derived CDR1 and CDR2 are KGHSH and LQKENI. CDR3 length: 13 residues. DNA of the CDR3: TGTGCCAGCTCGCCACAGGGGAATCGCGAGCAGTACTTC. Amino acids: CASSPQGNREQYF.

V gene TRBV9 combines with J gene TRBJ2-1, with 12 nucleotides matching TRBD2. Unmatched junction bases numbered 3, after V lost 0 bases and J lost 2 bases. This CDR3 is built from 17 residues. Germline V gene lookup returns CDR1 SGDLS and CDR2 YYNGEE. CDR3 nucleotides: TGTGCCAGCAGCGTAGGACTAGCGGGGGATCCCTACAATGAGCAGTTCTTC. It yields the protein CASSVGLAGDPYNEQFF.

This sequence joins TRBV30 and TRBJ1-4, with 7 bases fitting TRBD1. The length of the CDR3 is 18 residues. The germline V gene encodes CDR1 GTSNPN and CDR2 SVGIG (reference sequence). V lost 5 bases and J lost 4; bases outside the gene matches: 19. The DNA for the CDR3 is TGTGCCTGGGGTCGAAGACAGGGACCTAACCGATTTAATGAAAAACTGTTTTTT. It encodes CAWGRRQGPNRFNEKLFF.

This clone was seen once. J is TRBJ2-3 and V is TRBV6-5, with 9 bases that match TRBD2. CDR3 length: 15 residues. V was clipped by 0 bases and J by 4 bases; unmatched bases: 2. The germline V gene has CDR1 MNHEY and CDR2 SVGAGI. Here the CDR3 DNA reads TGTGCCAGCAGTTACTCGACTAGCGGCGCAGATACGCAGTATTTT. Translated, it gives CASSYSTSGADTQYF.

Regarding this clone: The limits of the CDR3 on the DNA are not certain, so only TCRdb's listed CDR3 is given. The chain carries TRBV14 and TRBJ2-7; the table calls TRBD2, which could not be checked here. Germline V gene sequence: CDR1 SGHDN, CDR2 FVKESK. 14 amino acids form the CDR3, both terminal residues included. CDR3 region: CASSVVASGSGKNF.

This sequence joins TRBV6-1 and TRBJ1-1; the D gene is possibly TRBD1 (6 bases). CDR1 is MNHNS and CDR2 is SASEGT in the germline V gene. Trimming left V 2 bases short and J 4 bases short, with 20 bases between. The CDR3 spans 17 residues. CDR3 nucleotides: TGTGCCAGCAGTGAAAGGTTTGGGGGCTTGCGTGGCACTGAAGCTTTCTTT. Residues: CASSERFGGLRGTEAFF.

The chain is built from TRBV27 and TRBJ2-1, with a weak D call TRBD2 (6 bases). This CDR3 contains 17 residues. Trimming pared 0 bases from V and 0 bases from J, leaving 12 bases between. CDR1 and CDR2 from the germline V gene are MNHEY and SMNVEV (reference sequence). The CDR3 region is CASSLSGLGSSYNEQFF. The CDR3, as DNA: TGTGCCAGCAGTTTATCGGGACTCGGTTCCTCCTACAATGAGCAGTTCTTC.

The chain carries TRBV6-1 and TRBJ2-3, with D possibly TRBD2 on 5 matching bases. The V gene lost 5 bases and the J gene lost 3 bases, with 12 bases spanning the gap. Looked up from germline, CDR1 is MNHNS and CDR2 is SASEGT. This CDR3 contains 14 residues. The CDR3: CASSLGAQTDTQYF. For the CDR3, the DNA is TGTGCCAGCAGTCTGGGAGCCCAGACAGATACGCAGTATTTT.

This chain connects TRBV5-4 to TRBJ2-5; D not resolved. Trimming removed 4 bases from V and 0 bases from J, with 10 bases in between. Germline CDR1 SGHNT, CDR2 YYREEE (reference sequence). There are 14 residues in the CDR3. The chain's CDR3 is CASSTELYQETQYF. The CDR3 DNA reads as TGTGCCAGCAGCACCGAGTTATACCAAGAGACCCAGTACTTC.

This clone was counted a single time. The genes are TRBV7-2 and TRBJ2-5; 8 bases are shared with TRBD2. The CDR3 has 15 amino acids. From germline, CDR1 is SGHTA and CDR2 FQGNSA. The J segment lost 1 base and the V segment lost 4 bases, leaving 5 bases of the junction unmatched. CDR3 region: CASSSYSGGQETQYF. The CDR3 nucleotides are TGTGCCAGCAGCTCGTACAGCGGGGGCCAAGAGACCCAGTACTTC.

In DNA, the CDR3 is TGTGCCAGCAGCTTGGAGTTAGGGAGGGGCCATGGCTACACCTTC. It yields the protein CASSLELGRGHGYTF. The chain is built from TRBV5-6 and TRBJ1-2; perhaps TRBD1 as D (5 bases). The CDR3 has 15 amino acids. Germline CDR1 and CDR2: SGHDT and YYEEEE. V was trimmed by 0 bases and J by 6 bases, leaving 15 bases between them.

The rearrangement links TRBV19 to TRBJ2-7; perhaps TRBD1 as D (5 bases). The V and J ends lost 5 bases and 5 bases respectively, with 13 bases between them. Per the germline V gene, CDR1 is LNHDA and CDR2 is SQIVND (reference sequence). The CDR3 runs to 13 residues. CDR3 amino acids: CASSPQGYHEQYF. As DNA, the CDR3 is TGTGCCAGTAGTCCCCAGGGTTACCACGAGCAGTACTTC. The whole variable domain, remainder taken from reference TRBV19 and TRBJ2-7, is DGGITQSPKYLFRKEGQNVTLSCEQNLNHDAMYWYRQDPGQGLRLIYYSQIVNDFQKGDIAEGYSVSREKKESFPLTVTSAQKNPTAFYLCASSPQGYHEQYFGPGTRLTVT.

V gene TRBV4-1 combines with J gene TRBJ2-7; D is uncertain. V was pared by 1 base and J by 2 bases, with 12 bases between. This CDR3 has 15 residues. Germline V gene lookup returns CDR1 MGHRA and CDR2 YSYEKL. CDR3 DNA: TGCGCCAGCAGCCAAGCTGCAGGATTAACCTACGAGCAGTACTTC. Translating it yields CASSQAAGLTYEQYF.

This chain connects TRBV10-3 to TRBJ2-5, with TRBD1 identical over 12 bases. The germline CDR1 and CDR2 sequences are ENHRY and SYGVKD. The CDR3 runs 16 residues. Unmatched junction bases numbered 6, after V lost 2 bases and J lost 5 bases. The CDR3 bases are TGTGCCATCAGTGAGGGGGGACAGGGGGCGAAGGAGACCCAGTACTTC. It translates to CAISEGGQGAKETQYF.

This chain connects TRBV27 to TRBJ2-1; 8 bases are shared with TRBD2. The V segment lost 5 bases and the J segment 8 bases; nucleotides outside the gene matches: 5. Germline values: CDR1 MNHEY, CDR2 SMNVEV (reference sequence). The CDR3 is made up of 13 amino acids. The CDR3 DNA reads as TGTGCCAGCAGTCCCGGACTAGCACATGAGCAGTTCTTC. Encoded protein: CASSPGLAHEQFF.

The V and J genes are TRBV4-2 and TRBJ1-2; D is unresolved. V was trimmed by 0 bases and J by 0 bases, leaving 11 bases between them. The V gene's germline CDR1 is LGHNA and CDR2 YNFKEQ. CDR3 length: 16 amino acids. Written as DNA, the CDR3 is TGTGCCAGCAGCCAAGATCTACTAGTAGCTAACTATGGCTACACCTTC. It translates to CASSQDLLVANYGYTF.

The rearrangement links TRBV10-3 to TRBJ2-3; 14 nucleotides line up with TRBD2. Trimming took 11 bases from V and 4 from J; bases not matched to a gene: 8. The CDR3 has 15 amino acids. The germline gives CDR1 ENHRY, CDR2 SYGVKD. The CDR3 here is CASRLAGGQADTQYF. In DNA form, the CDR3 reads TGTGCCTCTCGACTAGCGGGGGGGCAGGCAGATACGCAGTATTTT.

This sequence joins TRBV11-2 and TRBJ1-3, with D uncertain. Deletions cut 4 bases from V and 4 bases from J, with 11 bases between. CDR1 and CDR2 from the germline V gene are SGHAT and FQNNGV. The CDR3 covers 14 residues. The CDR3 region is CASSSTRAGNTIYF. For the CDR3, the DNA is TGTGCCAGCAGCTCCACCAGAGCGGGAAACACCATATATTTT.

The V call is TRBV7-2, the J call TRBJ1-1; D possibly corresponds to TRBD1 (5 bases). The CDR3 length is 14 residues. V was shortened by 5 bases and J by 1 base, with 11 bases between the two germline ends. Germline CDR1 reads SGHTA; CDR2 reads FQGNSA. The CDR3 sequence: CASSLQGANTEAFF. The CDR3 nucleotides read TGTGCCAGCAGCCTTCAGGGCGCGAACACTGAAGCTTTCTTT. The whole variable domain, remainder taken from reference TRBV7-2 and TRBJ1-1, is GAGVSQSPSNKVTEKGKDVELRCDPISGHTALYWYRQSLGQGLEFLIYFQGNSAPDKSGLPSDRFSAERTGGSVSTLTIQRTQQEDSAVYLCASSLQGANTEAFFGQGTRLTVV.

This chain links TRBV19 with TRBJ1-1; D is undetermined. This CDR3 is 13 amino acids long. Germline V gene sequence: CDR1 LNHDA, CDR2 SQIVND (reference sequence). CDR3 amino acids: CASGSQMNTEAFF. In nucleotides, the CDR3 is TGTGCTTCGGGGAGCCAAATGAACACTGAAGCTTTCTTT. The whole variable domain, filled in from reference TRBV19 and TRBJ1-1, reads DGGITQSPKYLFRKEGQNVTLSCEQNLNHDAMYWYRQDPGQGLRLIYYSQIVNDFQKGDIAEGYSVSREKKESFPLTVTSAQKNPTAFYLCASGSQMNTEAFFGQGTRLTVV.

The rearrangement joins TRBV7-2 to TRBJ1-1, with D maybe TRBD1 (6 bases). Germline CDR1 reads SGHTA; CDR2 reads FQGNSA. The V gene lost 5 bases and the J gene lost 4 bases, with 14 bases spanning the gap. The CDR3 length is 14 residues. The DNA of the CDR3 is TGTGCCAGCAGCAAACAGGGTCCGATCACTGAAGCTTTCTTT. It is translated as CASSKQGPITEAFF.

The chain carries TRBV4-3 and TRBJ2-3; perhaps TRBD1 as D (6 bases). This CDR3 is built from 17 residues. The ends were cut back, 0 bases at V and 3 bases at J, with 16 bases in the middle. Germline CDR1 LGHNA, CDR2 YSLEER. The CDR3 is CASSQDVWLRGTDTQYF. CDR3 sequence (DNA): TGCGCCAGCAGCCAAGATGTGTGGCTCAGGGGTACAGATACGCAGTATTTT.